This TCR beta chain was recorded in a study of spatial heterogeneity in lung cancer. Overall study findings and caveats: In blood, ubiquitous expanded tumor TCRs appeared more at resection than follow-up.

Noted time point: blood at routine non-recurrence follow-up after resection. Unsorted samples of tumor, nontumor lung or frozen PBMC had their whole RNA sequenced. TCR cDNA molecules each carried a unique molecular identifier. One entry per CDR3 protein, called by TCRdb with MiXCR from the 5' RACE reads. This sample has under 30,000 distinct CDR3 sequences; about 6% occur once, and the top ten carry 20% to 25%. This clonotype has a count of ten or more. Antigen specificity is unknown. The V end lost 3 bases, the J end lost 13 bases, and 21 bases lay between the germline ends. The CDR3 extends over 14 amino acids. From germline, CDR1 is DFQATT and CDR2 SNEGSKA (reference sequence).

V is TRBV20-1 and J is TRBJ2-2; maybe TRBD1 (5 bases). This receptor was obtained from a male donor with early-stage non-small cell lung cancer. The starting material was PBMCs, obtained at follow-up. CDR3 in amino acids: CSASGSRDTGVLFF. The CDR3 bases are TGCAGTGCTAGCGGGTCCAGGGATACGGGTGTGCTGTTTTTT.